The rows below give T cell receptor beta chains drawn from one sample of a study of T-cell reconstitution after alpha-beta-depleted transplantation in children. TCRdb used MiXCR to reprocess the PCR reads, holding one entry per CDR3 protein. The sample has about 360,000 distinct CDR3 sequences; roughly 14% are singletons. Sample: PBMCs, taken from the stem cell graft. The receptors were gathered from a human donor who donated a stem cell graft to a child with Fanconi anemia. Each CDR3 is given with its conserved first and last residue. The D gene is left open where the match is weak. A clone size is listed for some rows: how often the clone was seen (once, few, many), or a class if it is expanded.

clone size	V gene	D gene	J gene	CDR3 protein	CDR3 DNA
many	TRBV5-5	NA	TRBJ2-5	CASLGRVSGETQYF	TGTGCCAGCCTGGGACGGGTAAGCGGCGAGACCCAGTACTTC
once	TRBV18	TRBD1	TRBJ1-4	CAIPSLDRYVSWEKLFF	TGTGCCATCCCTTCGTTGGACAGGTACGTCTCATGGGAAAAACTGTTTTTT
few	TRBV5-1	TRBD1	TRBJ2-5	CASSLGSVGQGETQYF	TGCGCCAGCAGCTTGGGTTCGGTCGGACAGGGGGAGACCCAGTACTTC
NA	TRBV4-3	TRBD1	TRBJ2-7	CASSPSRGQAYEQYF	TGCGCCAGCAGCCCGTCCAGGGGGCAAGCCTACGAGCAGTACTTC
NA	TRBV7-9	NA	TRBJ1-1	CASSPREKMNTEAFF	TGTGCCAGCAGCCCAAGGGAGAAAATGAACACTGAAGCTTTCTTT
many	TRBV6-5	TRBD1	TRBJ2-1	CASSYSPGQGPNNEQFF	TGTGCCAGCAGTTACTCCCCGGGACAGGGTCCCAACAATGAGCAGTTCTTC
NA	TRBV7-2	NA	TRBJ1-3	CASSKGWGAGNTIYF	TGTGCCAGCAGCAAGGGCTGGGGTGCAGGAAACACCATATATTTT
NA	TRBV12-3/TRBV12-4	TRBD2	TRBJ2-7	CASSSQRGGSYEQYF	TGTGCCAGCAGTTCCCAGCGGGGGGGAAGCTACGAGCAGTACTTC
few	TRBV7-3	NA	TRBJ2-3	CASSVEQGRTQYF	TGTGCCAGCAGCGTCGAGCAGGGGAGGACGCAGTATTTT
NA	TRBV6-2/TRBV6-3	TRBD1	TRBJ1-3	CASSYEQGGFSGNTIYF	TGTGCCAGCAGTTACGAACAGGGGGGTTTCTCTGGAAACACCATATATTTT
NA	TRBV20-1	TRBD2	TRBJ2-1	CSAVGREVNEQFF	TGCAGTGCAGTCGGGAGGGAGGTTAATGAGCAGTTCTTC
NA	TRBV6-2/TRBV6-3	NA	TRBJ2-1	CASIGGGQYNEQFF	TGTGCCAGCATTGGGGGGGGACAATACAATGAGCAGTTCTTC
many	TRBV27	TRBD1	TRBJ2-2	CATRDRAAGELFF	TGTGCCACCCGGGACAGGGCGGCCGGGGAGCTGTTTTTT
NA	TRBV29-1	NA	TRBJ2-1	CSVESLSRRYNEQFF	TGCAGCGTTGAAAGTTTGAGCAGGAGATACAATGAGCAGTTCTTC
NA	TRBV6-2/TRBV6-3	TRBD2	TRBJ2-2	CASSPGLAGGVSNTGELFF	TGTGCCAGCAGCCCCGGACTAGCGGGGGGTGTATCGAACACCGGGGAGCTGTTTTTT
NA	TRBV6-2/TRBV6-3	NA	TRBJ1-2	CASTDGANYGYTF	TGTGCCAGCACAGATGGAGCTAACTATGGCTACACCTTC
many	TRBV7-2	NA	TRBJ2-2	CASSLIGQPNTGELFF	TGTGCCAGCAGCTTAATAGGCCAGCCTAACACCGGGGAGCTGTTTTTT
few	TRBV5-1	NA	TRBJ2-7	CASSSNGPSYEQYF	TGCGCCAGCAGCTCCAATGGGCCCTCCTACGAGCAGTACTTC
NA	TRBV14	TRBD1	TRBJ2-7	CASSQEDRGCEQYF	TGTGCCAGCAGCCAAGAGGACAGGGGCTGCGAGCAGTACTTC
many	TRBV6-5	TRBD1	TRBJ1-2	CASSYSGQGALGYTF	TGTGCCAGCAGTTACTCGGGACAGGGGGCGCTTGGCTACACCTTC
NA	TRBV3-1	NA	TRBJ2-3	CASSQEVLALAHTDTQYF	TGTGCCAGCAGCCAAGAAGTACTAGCCTTGGCCCACACAGATACGCAGTATTTT
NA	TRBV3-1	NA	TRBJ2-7	CASSQDHRSYEQYF	TGTGCCAGCAGCCAAGATCATCGGAGCTACGAGCAGTACTTC
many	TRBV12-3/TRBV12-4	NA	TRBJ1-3	CASREQLKNTIYF	TGTGCCAGCAGAGAACAGTTAAAGAACACCATATATTTT
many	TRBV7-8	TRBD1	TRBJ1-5	CASSLDRLDQPQHF	TGTGCCAGCAGCCTGGACAGGCTTGATCAGCCCCAGCATTTT
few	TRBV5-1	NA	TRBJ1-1	CASSLVSGPSNTEAFF	TGCGCCAGCAGCTTGGTCTCAGGGCCATCGAACACTGAAGCTTTCTTT
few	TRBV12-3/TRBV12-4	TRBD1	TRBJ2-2	CASKRTGKDTGELFF	TGTGCCAGCAAGAGGACAGGGAAGGACACCGGGGAGCTGTTTTTT
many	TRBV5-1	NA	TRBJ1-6	CASSLEGGSPLHF	TGTGCCAGCAGCTTAGAAGGGGGTAGTCCCCTCCACTTT
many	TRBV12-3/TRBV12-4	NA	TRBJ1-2	CASSLGGQGNYGYTF	TGTGCCAGCAGTCTCGGTGGGCAGGGTAACTATGGCTACACCTTC
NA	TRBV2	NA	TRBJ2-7	CASSGLARYEQYF	TGTGCCAGCAGTGGTCTAGCGAGGTACGAGCAGTACTTC
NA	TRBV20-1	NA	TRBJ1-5	CSANLRQAQHF	TGCAGTGCTAACCTTAGACAGGCCCAGCATTTT
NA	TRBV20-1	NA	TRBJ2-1	CSAPHRGAFGNEQFF	TGCAGTGCTCCGCACCGGGGGGCATTCGGCAATGAGCAGTTCTTC
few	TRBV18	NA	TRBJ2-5	CASSPDLSRLTQYF	TGTGCCAGCTCACCCGATCTATCCCGGTTGACCCAGTACTTC
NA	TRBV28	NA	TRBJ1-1	CASSLEEAFF	TGTGCCAGCAGTCTAGAGGAAGCTTTCTTT
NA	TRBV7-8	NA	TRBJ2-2	CASSTLVAPEGELFF	TGTGCCAGCAGCACCTTGGTCGCACCGGAGGGGGAGCTGTTTTTT
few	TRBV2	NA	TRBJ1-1	CASSAGTFSYEAFF	TGTGCCAGCAGTGCCGGGACCTTTTCCTATGAAGCTTTCTTT
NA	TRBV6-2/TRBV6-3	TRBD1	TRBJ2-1	CASSGPGQKQFF	TGTGCCAGCAGCGGGCCGGGACAGAAGCAGTTCTTC
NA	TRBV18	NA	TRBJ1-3	CASSPLIQGLRSGNTIYF	TGTGCCAGCTCACCGTTGATCCAGGGCTTACGTTCTGGAAACACCATATATTTT
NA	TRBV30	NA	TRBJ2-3	CARGVDFTDTQYF	TGTGCTCGTGGGGTAGATTTCACAGATACGCAGTATTTT
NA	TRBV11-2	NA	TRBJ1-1	CASSLGTSPFSEAFF	TGTGCCAGCAGCTTAGGGACCTCACCCTTCAGTGAAGCTTTCTTT